This T cell receptor (beta chain) originates from a study of cytomegalovirus exposure and HLA in healthy donors. Study-level results: The study dropped some indistinguishable V segments, TRBV6-2 and TRBV6-3 among them.

Details on this clone: Its matching antigen is unknown.

CDR3 length: 13 amino acids. With 7 bases clipped from V and 5 bases from J, the junction kept 7 bases outside the gene matches. Germline V gene sequence: CDR1 SGHNT, CDR2 YYREEE (reference sequence). PCR was performed using 60 Vbeta and 13 Jbeta primers. The assay was immunoSEQ multiplex PCR, and TCRdb's table has in-frame clones only and misses some. In the table there are about 56,000 clones, roughly 83% of which are singletons. V usage is TRBV5-4 and J usage is TRBJ2-5; TRBD2 aligns across 8 bases. The receptor was isolated from a man in his forties or fifties in good health and CMV-seronegative. Material for sequencing was PBMCs. CDR3 DNA: TGTGCCAGCGGATCCGGGGGGGAGGAGACCCAGTACTTC. This codes for CASGSGGEETQYF.